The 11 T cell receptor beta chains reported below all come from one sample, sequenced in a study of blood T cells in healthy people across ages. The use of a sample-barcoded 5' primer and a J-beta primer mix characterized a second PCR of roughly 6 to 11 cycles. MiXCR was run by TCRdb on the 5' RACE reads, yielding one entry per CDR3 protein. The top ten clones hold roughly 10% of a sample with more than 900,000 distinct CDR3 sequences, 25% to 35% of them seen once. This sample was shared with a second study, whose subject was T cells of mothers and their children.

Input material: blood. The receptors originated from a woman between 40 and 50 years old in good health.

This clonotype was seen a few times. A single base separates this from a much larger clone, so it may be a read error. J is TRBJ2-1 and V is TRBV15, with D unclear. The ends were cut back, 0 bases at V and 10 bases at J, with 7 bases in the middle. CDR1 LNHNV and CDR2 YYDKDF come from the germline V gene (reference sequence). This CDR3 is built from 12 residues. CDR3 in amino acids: CATSRDAYEQFF. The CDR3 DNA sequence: TGTGCCACCAGCAGAGACGCCTACGAGCAGTTCTTC.

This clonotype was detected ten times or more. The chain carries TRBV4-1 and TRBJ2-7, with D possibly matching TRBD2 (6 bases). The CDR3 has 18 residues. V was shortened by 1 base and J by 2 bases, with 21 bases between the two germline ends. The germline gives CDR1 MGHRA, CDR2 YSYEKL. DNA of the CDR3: TGCGCCAGCAGCCAAGGCTTGAGGGGATTGACGGGAGCCTACGAGCAGTACTTC. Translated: CASSQGLRGLTGAYEQYF.

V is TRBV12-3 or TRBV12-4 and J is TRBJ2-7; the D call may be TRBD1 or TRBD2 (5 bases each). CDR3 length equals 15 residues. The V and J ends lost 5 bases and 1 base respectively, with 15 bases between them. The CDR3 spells CASSRTGRRSYEQYF. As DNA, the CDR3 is TGTGCCAGCAGTCGAACGGGACGGCGGTCCTACGAGCAGTACTTC.

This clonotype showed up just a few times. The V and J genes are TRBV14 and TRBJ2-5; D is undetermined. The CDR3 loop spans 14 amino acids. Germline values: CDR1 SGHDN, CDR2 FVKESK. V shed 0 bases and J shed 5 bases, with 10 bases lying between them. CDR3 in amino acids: CASSQDRYKETQYF. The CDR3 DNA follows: TGTGCCAGCAGCCAAGATCGCTACAAGGAGACCCAGTACTTC.

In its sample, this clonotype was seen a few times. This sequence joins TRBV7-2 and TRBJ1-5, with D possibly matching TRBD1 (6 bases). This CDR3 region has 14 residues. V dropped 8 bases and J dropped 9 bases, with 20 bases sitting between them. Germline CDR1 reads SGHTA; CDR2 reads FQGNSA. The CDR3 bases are TGTGCCAGCGCCGAAGAAAGGGGGGATCGGCCCCAGCATTTT. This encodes CASAEERGDRPQHF.

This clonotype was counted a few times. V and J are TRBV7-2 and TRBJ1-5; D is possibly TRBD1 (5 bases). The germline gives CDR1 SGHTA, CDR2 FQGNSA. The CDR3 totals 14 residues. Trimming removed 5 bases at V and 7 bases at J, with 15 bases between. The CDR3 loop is CASSDLTGDQPQHF. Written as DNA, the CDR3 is TGTGCCAGCAGCGACTTGACGGGGGACCAGCCCCAGCATTTT.

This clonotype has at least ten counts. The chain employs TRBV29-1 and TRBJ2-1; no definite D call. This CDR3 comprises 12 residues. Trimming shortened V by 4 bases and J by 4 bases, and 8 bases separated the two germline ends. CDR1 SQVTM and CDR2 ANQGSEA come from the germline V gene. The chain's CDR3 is CSVGLSYNEQFF. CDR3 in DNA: TGCAGCGTTGGACTGTCATACAATGAGCAGTTCTTC.

CDR3 DNA: TGTGCCAGCAGCCAAGAGGCGCGGGGGGAGACAGATACGCAGTATTTT. Its translation is CASSQEARGETDTQYF. V usage is TRBV4-2 and J usage is TRBJ2-3; 8 bases match TRBD2. From germline, CDR1 is LGHNA and CDR2 YNFKEQ. V shed 0 bases, J shed 3 bases, and the junction held 5 bases outside the gene matches. The length of the CDR3 is 16 residues.

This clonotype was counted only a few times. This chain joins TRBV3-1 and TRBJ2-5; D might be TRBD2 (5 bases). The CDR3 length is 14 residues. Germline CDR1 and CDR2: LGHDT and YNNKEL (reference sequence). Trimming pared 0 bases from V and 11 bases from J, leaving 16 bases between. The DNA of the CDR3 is TGTGCCAGCAGCCAAGATTACACTTCGGAGGAGCAGTACTTC. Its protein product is CASSQDYTSEEQYF.

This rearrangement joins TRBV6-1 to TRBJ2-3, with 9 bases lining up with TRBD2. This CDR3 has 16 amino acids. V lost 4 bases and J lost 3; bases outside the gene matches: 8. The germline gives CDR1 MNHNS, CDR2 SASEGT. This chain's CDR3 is CASSGISGGGTDTQYF. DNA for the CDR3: TGTGCCAGCAGTGGAATTAGCGGGGGAGGGACAGATACGCAGTATTTT.

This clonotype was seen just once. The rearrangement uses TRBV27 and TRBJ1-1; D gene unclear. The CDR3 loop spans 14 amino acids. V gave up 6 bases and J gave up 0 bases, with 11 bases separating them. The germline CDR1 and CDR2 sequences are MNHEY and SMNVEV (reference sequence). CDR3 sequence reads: CASRAWDMNTEAFF. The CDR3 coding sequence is TGTGCCAGCAGGGCTTGGGATATGAACACTGAAGCTTTCTTT.